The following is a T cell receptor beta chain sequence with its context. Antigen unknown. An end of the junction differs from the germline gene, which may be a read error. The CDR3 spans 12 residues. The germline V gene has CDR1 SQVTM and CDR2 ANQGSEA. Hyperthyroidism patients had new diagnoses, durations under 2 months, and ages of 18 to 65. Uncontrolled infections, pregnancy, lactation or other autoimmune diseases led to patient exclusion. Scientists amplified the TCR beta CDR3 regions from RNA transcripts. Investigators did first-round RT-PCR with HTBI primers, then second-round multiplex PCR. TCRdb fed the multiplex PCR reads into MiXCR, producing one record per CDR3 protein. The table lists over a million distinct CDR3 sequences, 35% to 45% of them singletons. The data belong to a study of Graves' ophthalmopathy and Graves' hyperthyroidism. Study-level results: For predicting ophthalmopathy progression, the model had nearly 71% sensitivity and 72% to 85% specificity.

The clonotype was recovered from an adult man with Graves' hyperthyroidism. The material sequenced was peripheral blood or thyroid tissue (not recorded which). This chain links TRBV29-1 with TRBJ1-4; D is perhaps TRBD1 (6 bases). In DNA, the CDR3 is TGCGGCGTTGGACAGTTCAATGAAAAACTGTTTTTT. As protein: CGVGQFNEKLFF.